This T cell receptor beta chain was profiled in a study of blood T cell repertoires in COVID-19. The CDR3 length is 16 residues. CDR1 is MNHEY and CDR2 is SVGAGI in the germline V gene. The V and J ends lost 0 bases and 5 bases respectively, with 15 bases between them. This table comes from immunoSEQ multiplex PCR, and its TCRdb copy is limited to in-frame clones, with some not included. This table holds roughly 34,000 clones, about 90% found once. The sequence derives from a man in his 60s with active COVID-19. The chain carries TRBV6-5 and TRBJ2-3, with D tentatively TRBD2 (6 bases). Sequenced material: peripheral blood. CDR3 DNA: TGTGCCAGCAGTTACTCGGTGACTAGAGCAGGAGATACGCAGTATTTT. Encoded protein: CASSYSVTRAGDTQYF.